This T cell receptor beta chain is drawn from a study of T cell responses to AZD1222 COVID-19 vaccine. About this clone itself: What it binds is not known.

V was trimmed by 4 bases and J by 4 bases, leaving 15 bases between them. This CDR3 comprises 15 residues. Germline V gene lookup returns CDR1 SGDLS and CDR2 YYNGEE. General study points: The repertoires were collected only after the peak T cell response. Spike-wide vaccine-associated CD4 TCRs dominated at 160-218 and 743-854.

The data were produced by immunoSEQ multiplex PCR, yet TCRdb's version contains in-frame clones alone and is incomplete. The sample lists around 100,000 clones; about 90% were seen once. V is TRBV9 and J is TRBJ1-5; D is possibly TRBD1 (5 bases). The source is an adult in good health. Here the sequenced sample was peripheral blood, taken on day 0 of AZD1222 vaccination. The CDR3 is CASSSGLGGNQPQHF. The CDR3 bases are TGTGCCAGCAGCTCCGGCTTGGGGGGGAATCAGCCCCAGCATTTT.